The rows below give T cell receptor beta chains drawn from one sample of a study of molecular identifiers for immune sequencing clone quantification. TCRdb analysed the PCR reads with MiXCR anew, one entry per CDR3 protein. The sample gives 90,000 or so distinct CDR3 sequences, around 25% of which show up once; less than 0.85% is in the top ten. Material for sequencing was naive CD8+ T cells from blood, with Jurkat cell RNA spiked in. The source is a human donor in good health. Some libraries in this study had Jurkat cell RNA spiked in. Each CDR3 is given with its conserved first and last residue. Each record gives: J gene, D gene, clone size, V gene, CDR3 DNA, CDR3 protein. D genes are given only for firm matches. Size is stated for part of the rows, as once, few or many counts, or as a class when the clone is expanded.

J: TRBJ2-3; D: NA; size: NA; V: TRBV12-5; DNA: TGTGCTAGCAAACCGGCCAGGGGCGAGGTTTCAGATACGCAGTATTTT; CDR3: CASKPARGEVSDTQYF
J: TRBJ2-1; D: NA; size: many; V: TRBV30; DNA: TGTGCCTGTTCGCCTGGGGCTGAGCAGTTCTTC; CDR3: CACSPGAEQFF
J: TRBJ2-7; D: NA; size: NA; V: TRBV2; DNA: TGTGCCAGCCTTTTATCGACGGAACCTAGCTCCTACGAGCAGTACTTC; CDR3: CASLLSTEPSSYEQYF
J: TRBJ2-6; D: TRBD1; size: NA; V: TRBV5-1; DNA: TGCGCCAGCAGCGCGAGTACCGGGACAGGGTTATCTGGGGCCAACGTCCTGACTTTC; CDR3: CASSASTGTGLSGANVLTF
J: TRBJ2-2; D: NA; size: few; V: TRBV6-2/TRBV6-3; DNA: TGTGCCAGCAGCAGGGGTACCGGGGAGCTGTTTTTT; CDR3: CASSRGTGELFF
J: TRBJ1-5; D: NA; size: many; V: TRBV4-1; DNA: TGCGCCAGCAGCCAAGATCGGACAATCAATCAGCCCCAGCATTTT; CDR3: CASSQDRTINQPQHF
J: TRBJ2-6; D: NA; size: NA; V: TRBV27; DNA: TGTGCCAGCGGGCGCTCTGGGGCCAACGTCCTGACTTTC; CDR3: CASGRSGANVLTF
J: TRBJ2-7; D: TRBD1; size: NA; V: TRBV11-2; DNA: TGTGCCAGCAGCTCCTTAACCGGGACAGGGGGCCTCCACGAGCAGTACTTC; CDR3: CASSSLTGTGGLHEQYF
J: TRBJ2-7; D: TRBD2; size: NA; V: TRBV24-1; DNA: TGTGCCACCAGTGAACAAAGGACTAGTGAGCAGTACTTC; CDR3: CATSEQRTSEQYF
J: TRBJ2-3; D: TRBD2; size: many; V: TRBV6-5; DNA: TGTGCCTCCCTAGCGGACTCTTATAGCACAGATACGCAGTATTTT; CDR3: CASLADSYSTDTQYF
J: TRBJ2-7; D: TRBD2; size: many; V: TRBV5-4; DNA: TGTGCCAGCAGCATTCTAGCGGGGGGGTACGAGCAGTACTTC; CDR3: CASSILAGGYEQYF
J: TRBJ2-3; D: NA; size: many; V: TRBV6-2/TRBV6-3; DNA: TGTGCCAGCGGGACGATGGATACGCAGTATTTT; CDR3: CASGTMDTQYF
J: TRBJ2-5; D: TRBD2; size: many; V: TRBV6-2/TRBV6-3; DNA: TGTGCCAGCAGTAACCCGGGACTAGCGACCCAAGAGACCCAGTACTTC; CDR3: CASSNPGLATQETQYF
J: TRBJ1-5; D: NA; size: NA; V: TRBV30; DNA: TGTGCCTGGGGGAATGGGGTTATCGGCCAGCCCCAGCATTTT; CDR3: CAWGNGVIGQPQHF
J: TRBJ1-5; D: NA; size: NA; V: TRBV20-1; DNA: TGCAGTGGACAGGAGGATAGCAATCAGCCCCAGCATTTT; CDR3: CSGQEDSNQPQHF
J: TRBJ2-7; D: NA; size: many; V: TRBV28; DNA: TGTGCCAGCAGCTCCTCAGGGTACGCGCAGTACTTC; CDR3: CASSSSGYAQYF
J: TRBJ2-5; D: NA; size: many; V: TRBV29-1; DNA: TGCAGCGTTGTCCCTTTGGGGGGAGCAGGAGAGACCCAGTACTTC; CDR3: CSVVPLGGAGETQYF
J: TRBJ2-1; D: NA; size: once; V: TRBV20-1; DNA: TGCAGTGCTACAAGGCGGGAAAACTCCTACAATGAGCAGTTCTTC; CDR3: CSATRRENSYNEQFF
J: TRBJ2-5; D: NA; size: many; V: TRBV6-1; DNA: TGTGCCAGCAGTGAAGACGACGTAGGGGAGACCCAGTACTTC; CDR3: CASSEDDVGETQYF
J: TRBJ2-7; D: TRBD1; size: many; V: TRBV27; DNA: TGTGCCAGCAGTTTCAGCGGCAGGGGGCAGGAGCAGTACTTC; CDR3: CASSFSGRGQEQYF
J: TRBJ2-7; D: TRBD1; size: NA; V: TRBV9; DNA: TGTGCCAGCAGCCCCGACAGGGGGTTCTACAAGCAGTACTTC; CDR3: CASSPDRGFYKQYF
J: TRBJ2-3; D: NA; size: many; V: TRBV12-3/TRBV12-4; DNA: TGTGCCAGCAGTTGGGGGGCGGGGAGCACAGATACGCAGTATTTT; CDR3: CASSWGAGSTDTQYF
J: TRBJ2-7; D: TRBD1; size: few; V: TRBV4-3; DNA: TGCGCCAGCAGCCAAGACCGGGACAGGGGCTACGAGCAGTACTTC; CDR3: CASSQDRDRGYEQYF
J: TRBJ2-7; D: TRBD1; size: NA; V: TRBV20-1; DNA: TGCAGTGCTAGAGATCGCCGACAGGGGAACGAGCAGTACTTC; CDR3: CSARDRRQGNEQYF
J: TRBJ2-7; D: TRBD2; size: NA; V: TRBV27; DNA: TGTGCCAGCAGTCTCGGGACTAGCTATCGGTACGAGCAGTACTTC; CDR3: CASSLGTSYRYEQYF
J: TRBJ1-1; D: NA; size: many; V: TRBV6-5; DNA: TGTGCCAGCAGTTACCAGGACAGAGAAAACACTGAAGCTTTCTTT; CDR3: CASSYQDRENTEAFF
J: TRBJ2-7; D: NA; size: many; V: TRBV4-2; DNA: TGTGCCAGCAGCCAAGATTTCGGTCGGGGGCAGTACTTC; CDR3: CASSQDFGRGQYF
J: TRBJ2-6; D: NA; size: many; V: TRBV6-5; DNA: TGTGCCAGCACGATCTCTGGGGCCAACGTCCTGACTTTC; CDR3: CASTISGANVLTF
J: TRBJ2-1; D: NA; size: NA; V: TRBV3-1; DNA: TGTGCCAGCAGCCAAGTGCCGGACTCTCAGAATGAGCAGTTCTTC; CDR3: CASSQVPDSQNEQFF
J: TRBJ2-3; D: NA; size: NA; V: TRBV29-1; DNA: TGCAGCGTTGAGGGGGGGCCTAGCGCCGGGGGTCCGCAGTATTTT; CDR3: CSVEGGPSAGGPQYF
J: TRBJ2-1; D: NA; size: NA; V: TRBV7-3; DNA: TGTGCCAGCAGCTCTCTGGGAGTTCCCTACAATGAGCAGTTCTTC; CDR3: CASSSLGVPYNEQFF
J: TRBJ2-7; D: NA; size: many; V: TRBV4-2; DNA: TGTGCCAGCAGCCAACTCACAGAGGGTGGGGACGGAGGGCAGGTGCAGTACTTC; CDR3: CASSQLTEGGDGGQVQYF
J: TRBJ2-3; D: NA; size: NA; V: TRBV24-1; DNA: TGTGCCACCAGTGACCTTAGACTAGCAGATACGCAGTATTTT; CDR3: CATSDLRLADTQYF
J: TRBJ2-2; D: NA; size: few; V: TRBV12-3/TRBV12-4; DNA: TGTGCCAGCAGGCACCAGGGAGGCACCGGGGAGCTGTTTTTT; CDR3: CASRHQGGTGELFF
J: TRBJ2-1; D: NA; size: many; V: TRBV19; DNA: TGTGCCAGTACCCAAGAGGGGTTCGGGTCCTACAATGAGCAGTTCTTC; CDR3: CASTQEGFGSYNEQFF
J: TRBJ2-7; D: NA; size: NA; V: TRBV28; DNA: TGTGCCAGCAGTTTCGGCAGGGGTTACGGGCAGTACTTC; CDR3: CASSFGRGYGQYF
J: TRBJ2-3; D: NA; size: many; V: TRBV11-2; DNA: TGTGCCAGCAGCTTAGAGGTCCCAGTCACAGATACGCAGTATTTT; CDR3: CASSLEVPVTDTQYF
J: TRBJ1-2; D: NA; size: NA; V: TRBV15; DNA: TGTGCCACCAGCAGAGATCGTGTAGTTAACTATGGCTACACCTTC; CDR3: CATSRDRVVNYGYTF
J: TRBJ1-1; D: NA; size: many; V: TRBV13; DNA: TGTGCCAGCAGCTTAGACCCTGAAGCTTTCTTT; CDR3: CASSLDPEAFF
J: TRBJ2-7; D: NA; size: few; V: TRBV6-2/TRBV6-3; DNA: TGTGCCAGCAGTATCACAGGGTACTCCTACGAGCAGTACTTC; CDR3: CASSITGYSYEQYF
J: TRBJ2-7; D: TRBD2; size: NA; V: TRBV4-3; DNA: TGCGCCAGCAGCCAAGGTAAGGGAGGGTACGCGCAGTACTTC; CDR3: CASSQGKGGYAQYF
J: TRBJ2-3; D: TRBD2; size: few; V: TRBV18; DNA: TGTGCCAGCTCACCAAGGGGGTCTAGCGGGAGCGGAGATACGCAGTATTTT; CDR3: CASSPRGSSGSGDTQYF
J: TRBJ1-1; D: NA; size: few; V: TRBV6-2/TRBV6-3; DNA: TGTGCCAGCAGTTACACTGGCCAGGGCAGCATGAACCCTGAAGCTTTCTTT; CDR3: CASSYTGQGSMNPEAFF
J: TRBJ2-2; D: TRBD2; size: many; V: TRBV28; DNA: TGTGCCAGCAGTCCCACTAGCGGTACGAACACCGGGGAGCTGTTTTTT; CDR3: CASSPTSGTNTGELFF
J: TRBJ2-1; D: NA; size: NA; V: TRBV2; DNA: TGTGCCGGCAACGGACAGCTTAGCAATGAGCAGTTCTTC; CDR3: CAGNGQLSNEQFF
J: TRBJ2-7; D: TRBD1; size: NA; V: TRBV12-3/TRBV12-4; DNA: TGTGCCAGCAGTTCTCACCCGACAGGGTCATCCTACGAGCAGTACTTC; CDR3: CASSSHPTGSSYEQYF
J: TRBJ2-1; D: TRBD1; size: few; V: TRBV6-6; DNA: TGTGCCAGCACTCCAACAGAGACAGGGCTATACAATGAGCAGTTCTTC; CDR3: CASTPTETGLYNEQFF
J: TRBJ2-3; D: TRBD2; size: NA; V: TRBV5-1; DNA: TGCGCCAGCAGCCTCGGGACTAGCAGGAGTATCACAGATACGCAGTATTTT; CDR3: CASSLGTSRSITDTQYF
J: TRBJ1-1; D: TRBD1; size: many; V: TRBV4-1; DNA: TGCGCCAGCACCACAGGGGATAACACTGAAGCTTTCTTT; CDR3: CASTTGDNTEAFF
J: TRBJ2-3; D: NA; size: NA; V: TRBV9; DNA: TGTGCCAGCAGCGGCCTCAAGAATACGCAGTATTTT; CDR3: CASSGLKNTQYF
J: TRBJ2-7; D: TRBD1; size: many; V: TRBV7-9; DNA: TGTGCCAGCAGCTTTCCGGGACAGGGCGGGTACGAGCAGTACTTC; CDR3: CASSFPGQGGYEQYF
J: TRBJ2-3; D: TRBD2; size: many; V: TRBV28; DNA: TGTGCCAGCACCCTCGGACTAGCGGGAGGGCCCATCACAGATACGCAGTATTTT; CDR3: CASTLGLAGGPITDTQYF
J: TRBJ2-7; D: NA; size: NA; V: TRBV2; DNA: TGTGCCAGCAGTGAACCTGGGGGCGACCTAACCTACGAGCAGTACTTC; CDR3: CASSEPGGDLTYEQYF
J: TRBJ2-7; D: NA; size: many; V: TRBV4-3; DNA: TGCGCCAGCAGCCTGAGCCGGGACACTGCCTACGAGCAGTACTTC; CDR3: CASSLSRDTAYEQYF
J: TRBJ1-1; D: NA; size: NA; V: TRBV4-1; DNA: TGCGCCAGCAGCCAAGACGGGGGGCCGAACACTGAAGCTTTCTTT; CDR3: CASSQDGGPNTEAFF